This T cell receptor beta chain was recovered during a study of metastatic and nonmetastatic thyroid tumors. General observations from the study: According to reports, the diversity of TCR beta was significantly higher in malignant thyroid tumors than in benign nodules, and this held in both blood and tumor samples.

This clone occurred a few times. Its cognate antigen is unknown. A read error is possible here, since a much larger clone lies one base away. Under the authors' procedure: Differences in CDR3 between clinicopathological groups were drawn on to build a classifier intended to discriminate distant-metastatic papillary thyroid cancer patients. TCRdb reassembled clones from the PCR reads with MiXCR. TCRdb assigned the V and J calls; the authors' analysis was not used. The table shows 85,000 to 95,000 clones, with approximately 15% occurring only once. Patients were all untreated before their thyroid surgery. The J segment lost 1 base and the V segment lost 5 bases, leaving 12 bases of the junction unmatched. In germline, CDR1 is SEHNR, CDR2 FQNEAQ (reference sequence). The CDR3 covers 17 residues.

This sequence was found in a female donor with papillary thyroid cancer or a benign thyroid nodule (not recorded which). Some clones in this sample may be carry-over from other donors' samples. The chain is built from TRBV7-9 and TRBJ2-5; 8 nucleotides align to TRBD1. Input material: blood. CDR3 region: CASSLGDRCRGQETQYF. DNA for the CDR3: TGTGCCAGCAGCCTTGGGGACAGGTGTCGGGGCCAAGAGACCCAGTACTTC.